This TCR beta chain is drawn from a study of blood T cell repertoires in COVID-19. The V gene lost 0 bases and the J gene lost 5 bases, with 8 bases spanning the gap. The germline CDR1 and CDR2 sequences are SGHKS and YYEKEE (reference sequence). The CDR3 is 14 amino acids. Assay: immunoSEQ multiplex PCR; the TCRdb copy retains only in-frame clones and omits some. The sample has tens of thousands of clones, 85% to 90% seen once. Sequenced material: peripheral blood. This TCR came from a man aged 45-65 years with active COVID-19. The chain joins TRBV5-5 to TRBJ1-4; D gene uncertain. CDR3 loop: CASSLVELNEKLFF. The CDR3 DNA sequence: TGTGCCAGCAGCTTGGTGGAGTTAAATGAAAAACTGTTTTTT.